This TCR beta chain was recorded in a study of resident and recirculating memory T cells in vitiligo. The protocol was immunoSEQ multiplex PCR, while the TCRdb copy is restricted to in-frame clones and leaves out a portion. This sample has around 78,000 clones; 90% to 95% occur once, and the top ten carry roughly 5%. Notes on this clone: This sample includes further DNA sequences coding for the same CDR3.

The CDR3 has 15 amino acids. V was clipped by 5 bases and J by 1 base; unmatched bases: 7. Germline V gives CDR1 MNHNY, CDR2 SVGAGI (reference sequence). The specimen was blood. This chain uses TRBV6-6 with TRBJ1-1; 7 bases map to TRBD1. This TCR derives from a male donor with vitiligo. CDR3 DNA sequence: TGTGCCAGCAGTCCCCAGGACAGGTCGAACACTGAAGCTTTCTTT. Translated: CASSPQDRSNTEAFF.